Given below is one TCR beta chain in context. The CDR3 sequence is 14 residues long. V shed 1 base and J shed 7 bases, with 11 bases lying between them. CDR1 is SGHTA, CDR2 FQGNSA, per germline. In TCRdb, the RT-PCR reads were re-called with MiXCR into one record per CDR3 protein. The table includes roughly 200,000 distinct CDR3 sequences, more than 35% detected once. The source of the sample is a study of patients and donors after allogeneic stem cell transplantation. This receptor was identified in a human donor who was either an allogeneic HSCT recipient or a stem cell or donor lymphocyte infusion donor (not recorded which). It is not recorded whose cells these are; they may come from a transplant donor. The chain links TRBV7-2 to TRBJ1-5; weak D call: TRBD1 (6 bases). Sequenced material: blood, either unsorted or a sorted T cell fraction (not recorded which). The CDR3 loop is CASSLDRRGQPQHF. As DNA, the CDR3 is TGTGCCAGCAGCTTAGATCGCAGGGGACAGCCCCAGCATTTT.